This T cell receptor (beta chain) was documented in a study of T cells in Graves' hyperthyroidism and ophthalmopathy. This clonotype was counted between two and nine times. Its specificity is unknown. Study observations and caveats: From stable hyperthyroidism, ophthalmopathy was separated by a 13 V-J model. In blood, most of the thyroid clonotypes expanded above 0.001 were also present.

Using RNA transcripts as the source, TCR beta CDR3 regions were amplified. First-round RT-PCR targeting the TCR CDR3 was performed with the HTBI primer set. TCRdb independently ran MiXCR on the multiplex PCR reads; one entry per CDR3 protein. The table has hundreds of thousands of distinct CDR3 sequences, approximately 42% seen once. Germline loops: CDR1 MRHNA, CDR2 SNTAGT. The length of the CDR3 is 11 residues. With 0 bases removed from V and 8 bases from J, the gap between germline ends came to 1 base. The receptor's source is an adult man with Graves' disease, either hyperthyroidism or ophthalmopathy (not recorded which). Sequencing was done on a sample of peripheral blood or thyroid tissue (not recorded which). This sequence joins TRBV6-4 and TRBJ2-2, with D uncertain. The DNA of the CDR3 is TGTGCCAGCAGTGACTCAGGGGAGCTGTTTTTT. The encoded protein is CASSDSGELFF.